This entry lists 5 T cell receptor beta chains sequenced from one sample in a study of identical twins' blood T cells. TCRdb fed the 5' RACE reads into MiXCR, producing one record per CDR3 protein. The sample has 1,200 or so distinct CDR3 sequences, 84% seen once. The sample was PBMCs. Source of these receptors: a woman aged 18 to 49 in good health.

The V call is TRBV5-1, the J call TRBJ1-4; D unresolved. This CDR3 comprises 14 residues. Germline V lookup: CDR1 SGHRS, CDR2 YFSETQ. Deletions cut 0 bases from V and 10 bases from J, with 13 bases between. The CDR3, as DNA: TGCGCCAGCAGCTTGGCGGAGGGAAGAGGAAAACTGTTTTTT. The encoded protein is CASSLAEGRGKLFF.

The J gene is TRBJ1-1, the V gene TRBV19; D gene unclear. This CDR3 is built from 11 residues. The germline CDR1 and CDR2 sequences are LNHDA and SQIVND (reference sequence). V was cut by 3 bases and J by 6 bases, with 5 bases left in between. The CDR3 nucleotides are TGTGCCAGTAGTATCCGGGCTGAAGCTTTCTTT. Protein product: CASSIRAEAFF.

This clonotype was observed a single time. This chain uses TRBV3-1 with TRBJ2-7; perhaps TRBD1 as D (5 bases). This CDR3 contains 13 residues. Trimming left V 0 bases short and J 2 bases short, with 5 bases between. The germline gives CDR1 LGHDT, CDR2 YNNKEL (reference sequence). CDR3 sequence (DNA): TGTGCCAGCAGCCAAGACAGGGCCTACGAGCAGTACTTC. Its protein is CASSQDRAYEQYF.

This clonotype was counted once. CDR3 in DNA: TGTGCCAGCAGTTTAATTGGTGGGCTAGCGTACGAGCAGTACTTC. This gives the protein CASSLIGGLAYEQYF. This chain uses TRBV12-3 or TRBV12-4 with TRBJ2-7; maybe TRBD2 (6 bases). V was pared by 2 bases and J by 4 bases, with 15 bases between. This CDR3 contains 15 residues.

The V gene is TRBV6-2 or TRBV6-3, the J gene TRBJ2-5; no clear D gene. Trimming pared 7 bases from V and 5 bases from J, leaving 11 bases between. The CDR3 is made up of 12 amino acids. Germline V CDR1 and CDR2: MNHEY, SVGEGT. The CDR3 DNA follows: TGTGCCAGCACTCAAGTATGGGAGACCCAGTACTTC. This gives the protein CASTQVWETQYF.